This T cell receptor (beta chain) is from a study of shared clonotypes between healthy human individuals. A word on this clone: No antigen is known for it.

In the naive CD8 group, cells lacked CD45RO and were positively selected for CCR7, so terminally differentiated effector memory CD45RA+ cells were left out. Data came from immunoSEQ multiplex PCR; TCRdb stores just in-frame clones and leaves some out. The data show about 2 million clones, about 94% seen once. CDR3 length: 17 amino acids. V was trimmed by 1 base and J by 0 bases, leaving 13 bases between them. CDR1 and CDR2 from the germline V gene are MNHEY and SMNVEV (reference sequence). Study-wide results and limits: Clonotype sharing among the donors was expected to vary with sequencing depth.

The chain employs TRBV27 and TRBJ1-3; no reliable D call. This clonotype originated in a man aged 18 to 29 in good health. The source material was naive CD8+ T cells sorted from blood. CDR3 in amino acids: CASSLFFGPSSGNTIYF. CDR3 bases: TGTGCCAGCAGTTTATTCTTCGGACCGAGCTCTGGAAACACCATATATTTT.